Here is one T cell receptor beta chain with its context. V was clipped by 2 bases and J by 2 bases; unmatched bases: 11. Germline V gives CDR1 SGHVS, CDR2 FNYEAQ. The CDR3 has 17 amino acids. Only in-frame clones appear in the TCRdb table, and some are missing; sequencing was by immunoSEQ multiplex PCR. This sample has 600,000 to 900,000 clones, with 70% to 90% found just once. The sample is drawn from a study of shared T cell receptors in the human thymus. This same sample was also part of a study on human thymus T cells. As that study records: Donation was from healthy Finnish infants who were having corrective surgery that addressed congenital heart defects. Thymic resections from corrective heart surgery supplied the tissue. Unrelated individuals had highly overlapping thymic repertoires, as reported in related research.

The specimen was thymocytes. This clonotype was obtained from a girl less than two years old with a congenital heart defect. The chain has TRBV7-6 and TRBJ2-5; 7 nucleotides align to TRBD2. CDR3 region: CASSLWGGVGQQETQYF. The CDR3 nucleotides are TGTGCCAGCAGCTTATGGGGGGGGGTTGGGCAGCAAGAGACCCAGTACTTC.